Listed below are T cell receptor beta chains from one sample, sequenced in a study of CD4 T cells in relation to SARS-CoV-2 and coronaviruses. These receptors' targets are unknown. Produced via immunoSEQ multiplex PCR; TCRdb's table is partial and in-frame only. The table lists 25,000 to 30,000 clones, about three quarters of them singletons, with more than 9% in the top ten. Sequences were obtained from CD4+ T cells from PBMCs, cultured in vitro. The receptors shown here come from a human donor in good health. Each CDR3 is given with its conserved first and last residue. Fields, in order: V gene, D gene, clone size, J gene, CDR3 protein, CDR3 DNA. D genes are given only for firm matches. Not every row has a clone size; where given, it reads once, few, many or a size class.

TRBV7-2	NA	NA	TRBJ2-3	CASSLLESFSSTDTQYF	TGTGCCAGCAGCTTATTGGAATCGTTTTCTAGCACAGATACGCAGTATTTT
TRBV27	NA	NA	TRBJ2-7	CASSFAQGDTYEQYF	TGTGCCAGCAGTTTCGCCCAAGGGGATACCTACGAGCAGTACTTC
TRBV27	NA	NA	TRBJ1-5	CASRLTGREGNQPQHF	TGTGCCAGCAGGCTAACAGGGCGGGAGGGCAATCAGCCCCAGCATTTT
TRBV10-1	NA	NA	TRBJ1-1	CASRGSGTEAFF	TGCGCCAGCAGAGGCTCGGGCACTGAAGCTTTCTTT
TRBV27	NA	NA	TRBJ1-5	CASKEGQGNQPQHF	TGTGCCAGCAAGGAGGGGCAGGGAAATCAGCCCCAGCATTTT
TRBV7-9	NA	few	TRBJ1-1	CAIGGIEAFF	TGTGCCATTGGGGGCATTGAAGCTTTCTTT
TRBV6-5	TRBD2	NA	TRBJ2-7	CASSRPGSGNYEQYF	TGTGCCAGCAGTCGACCCGGTAGCGGGAATTACGAGCAGTACTTC
TRBV11-3	NA	NA	TRBJ2-1	CASSLVSQGVIYNEQFF	TGTGCCAGCAGCTTAGTATCCCAGGGAGTAATCTACAATGAGCAGTTCTTC
TRBV5-1	NA	NA	TRBJ1-1	CARREVDGNTEAFF	TGCGCCAGGCGGGAAGTGGATGGGAACACTGAAGCTTTCTTT
TRBV18	TRBD1	few	TRBJ2-7	CASSPGDRAYEQYF	TGTGCCAGCTCACCAGGGGACAGAGCCTACGAGCAGTACTTC
TRBV19	NA	NA	TRBJ2-1	CASSFGAPNNEQFF	TGTGCCAGTAGCTTCGGGGCCCCCAACAATGAGCAGTTCTTC
TRBV6-5	TRBD2	NA	TRBJ2-5	CASSSGLAEGYETQYF	TGTGCCAGCAGTTCGGGACTAGCGGAGGGTTACGAGACCCAGTACTTC
TRBV7-2	NA	NA	TRBJ1-2	CASSLGITYGYTF	TGTGCCAGCAGCTTAGGCATAACCTATGGCTACACCTTC
TRBV5-1	TRBD1	NA	TRBJ1-4	CASSLGGQPNEKLFF	TGCGCCAGCAGCTTGGGGGGACAGCCTAATGAAAAACTGTTTTTT
TRBV7-2	NA	NA	TRBJ2-5	CASSSLGWGTQYF	TGTGCCAGCAGCTCGTTGGGGTGGGGGACCCAGTACTTC
TRBV5-1	NA	NA	TRBJ1-1	CASSWGRDNTEAFF	TGCGCCAGCAGCTGGGGGCGGGATAACACTGAAGCTTTCTTT
TRBV12-5	NA	NA	TRBJ2-4	CASGLVPGAVGNIQYF	TGTGCTAGTGGTTTGGTCCCGGGGGCTGTGGGAAACATTCAGTACTTC
TRBV7-8	TRBD1	few	TRBJ1-6	CASSTAVGGQDNSPLHF	TGTGCCAGCAGCACTGCGGTGGGGGGACAGGATAATTCACCCCTCCACTTT
TRBV7-3	NA	NA	TRBJ2-5	CASSLASRAGETQYF	TGTGCCAGCAGCTTAGCTAGCAGGGCGGGGGAGACCCAGTACTTC
TRBV5-1	TRBD1	once	TRBJ2-7	CASSPGQAPREQYF	TGCGCCAGCAGCCCGGGACAGGCCCCCCGGGAGCAGTACTTC
TRBV5-1	TRBD1	few	TRBJ1-3	CASSLMTGTGNTIYF	TGCGCCAGCAGCTTGATGACAGGGACTGGAAACACCATATATTTT
TRBV7-2	TRBD1	NA	TRBJ1-5	CASSLGGGTGAQPQHF	TGTGCCAGCAGCTTAGGGGGCGGGACAGGGGCTCAGCCCCAGCATTTT
TRBV2	TRBD2	NA	TRBJ2-3	CASSVHLAGASTDTQYF	TGTGCCAGCAGTGTTCATTTAGCGGGGGCTAGCACAGATACGCAGTATTTT
TRBV7-8	NA	few	TRBJ1-1	CASSRTANTEAFF	TGTGCCAGCAGCAGGACAGCGAACACTGAAGCTTTCTTT